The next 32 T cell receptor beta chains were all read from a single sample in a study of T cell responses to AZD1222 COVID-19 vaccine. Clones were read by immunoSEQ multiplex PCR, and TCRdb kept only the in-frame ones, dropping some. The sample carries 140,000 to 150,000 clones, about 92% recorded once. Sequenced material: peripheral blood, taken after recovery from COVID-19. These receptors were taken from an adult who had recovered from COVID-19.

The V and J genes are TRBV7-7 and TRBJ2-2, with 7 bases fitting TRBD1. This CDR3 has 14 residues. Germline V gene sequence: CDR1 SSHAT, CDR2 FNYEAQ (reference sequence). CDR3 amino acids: CASRKVQGLGELFF. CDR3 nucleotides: TGTGCTAGCCGTAAGGTACAGGGGCTTGGCGAGCTGTTTTTT.

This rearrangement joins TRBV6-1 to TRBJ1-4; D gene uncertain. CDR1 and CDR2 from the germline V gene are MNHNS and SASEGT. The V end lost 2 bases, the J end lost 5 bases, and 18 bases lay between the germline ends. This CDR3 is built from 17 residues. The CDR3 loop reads CASSERSPRSRNEKLFF. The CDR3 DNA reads TGTGCCAGCAGTGAAAGGAGCCCGAGGTCCCGAAATGAAAAACTGTTTTTT.

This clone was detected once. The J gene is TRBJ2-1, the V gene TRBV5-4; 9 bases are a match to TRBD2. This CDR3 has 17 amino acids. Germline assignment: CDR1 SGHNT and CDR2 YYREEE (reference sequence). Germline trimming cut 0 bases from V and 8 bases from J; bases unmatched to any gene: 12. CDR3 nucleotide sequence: TGTGCCAGCAGCTTGGATACTGGGCTAGCGGGGCCAGATGAGCAGTTCTTC. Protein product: CASSLDTGLAGPDEQFF.

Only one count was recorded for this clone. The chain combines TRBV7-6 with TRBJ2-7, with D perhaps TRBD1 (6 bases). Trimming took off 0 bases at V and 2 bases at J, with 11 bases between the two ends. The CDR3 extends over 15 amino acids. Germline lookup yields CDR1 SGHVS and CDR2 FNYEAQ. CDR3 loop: CASSLAQGPTYEQYF. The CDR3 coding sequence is TGTGCCAGCAGCTTAGCCCAGGGGCCTACCTACGAGCAGTACTTC.

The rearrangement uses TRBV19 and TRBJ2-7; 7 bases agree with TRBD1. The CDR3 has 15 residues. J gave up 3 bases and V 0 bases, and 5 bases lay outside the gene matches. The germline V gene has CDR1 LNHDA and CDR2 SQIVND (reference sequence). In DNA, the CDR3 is TGTGCCAGTAGTATAGAGGACAGGACGTTCTACGAGCAGTACTTC. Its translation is CASSIEDRTFYEQYF.

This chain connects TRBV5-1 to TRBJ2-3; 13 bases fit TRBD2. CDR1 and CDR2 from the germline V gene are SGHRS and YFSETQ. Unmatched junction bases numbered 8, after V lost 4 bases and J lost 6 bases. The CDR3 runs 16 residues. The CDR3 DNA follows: TGCGCCAGCAGCCCGGGACTAGCGGGATCGGGTGATACGCAGTATTTT. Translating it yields CASSPGLAGSGDTQYF.

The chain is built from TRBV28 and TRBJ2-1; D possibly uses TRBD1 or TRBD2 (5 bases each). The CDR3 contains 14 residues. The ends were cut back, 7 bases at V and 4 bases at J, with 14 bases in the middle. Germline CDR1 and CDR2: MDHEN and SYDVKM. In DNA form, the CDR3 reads TGTGCCAGCACCCGGGACCTGGGTTACAATGAGCAGTTCTTC. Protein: CASTRDLGYNEQFF.

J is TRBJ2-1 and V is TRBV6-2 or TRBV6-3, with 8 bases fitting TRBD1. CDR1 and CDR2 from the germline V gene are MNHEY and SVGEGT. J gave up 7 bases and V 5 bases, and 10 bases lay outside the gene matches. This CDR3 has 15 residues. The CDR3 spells CASSAAQGETNEQFF. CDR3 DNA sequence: TGTGCCAGCAGTGCAGCACAGGGGGAAACTAATGAGCAGTTCTTC.

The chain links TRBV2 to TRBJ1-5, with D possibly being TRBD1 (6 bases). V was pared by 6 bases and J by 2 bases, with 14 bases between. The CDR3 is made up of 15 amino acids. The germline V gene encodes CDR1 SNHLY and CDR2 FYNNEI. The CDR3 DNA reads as TGTGCCAGCAGCGAACCGGGACAAGGCAATCAGCCCCAGCATTTT. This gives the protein CASSEPGQGNQPQHF.

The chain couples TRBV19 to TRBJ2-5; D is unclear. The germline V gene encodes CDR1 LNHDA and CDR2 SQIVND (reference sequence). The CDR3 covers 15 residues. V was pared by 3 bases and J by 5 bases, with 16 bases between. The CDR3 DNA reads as TGTGCCAGTAGTATCACGTCGGCGCAGCTGGAGACCCAGTACTTC. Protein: CASSITSAQLETQYF.

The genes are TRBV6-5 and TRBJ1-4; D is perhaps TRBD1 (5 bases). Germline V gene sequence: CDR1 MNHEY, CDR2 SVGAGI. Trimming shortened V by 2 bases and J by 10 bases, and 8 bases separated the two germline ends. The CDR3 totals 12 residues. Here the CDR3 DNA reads TGTGCCAGCAGTTACGGGGGGGGAAAACTGTTTTTT. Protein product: CASSYGGGKLFF.

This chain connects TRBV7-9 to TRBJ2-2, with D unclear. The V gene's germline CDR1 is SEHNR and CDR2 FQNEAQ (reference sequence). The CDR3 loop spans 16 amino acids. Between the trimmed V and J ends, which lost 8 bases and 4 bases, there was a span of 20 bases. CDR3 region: CASETGWPTPTGELFF. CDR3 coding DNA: TGTGCCAGCGAGACGGGCTGGCCAACCCCCACCGGGGAGCTGTTTTTT.

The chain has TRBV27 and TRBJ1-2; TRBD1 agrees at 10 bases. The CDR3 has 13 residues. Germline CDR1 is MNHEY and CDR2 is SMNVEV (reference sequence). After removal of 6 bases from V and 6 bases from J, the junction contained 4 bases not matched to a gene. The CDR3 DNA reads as TGTGCCAGCAGCGACAGGGGGCGGCATGGCTACACCTTC. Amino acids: CASSDRGRHGYTF.

The CDR3 DNA follows: TGTGCCAGCAGTGAAATACAGGTGGAGTCGGGGGAGCAGTACTTC. This gives the protein CASSEIQVESGEQYF. The chain couples TRBV6-1 to TRBJ2-7, with D perhaps matching TRBD1 or TRBD2 (5 bases each). Trimming cost V 2 bases and J 7 bases, with 18 bases left between them. The CDR3 runs to 15 residues. Per the germline V gene, CDR1 is MNHNS and CDR2 is SASEGT.

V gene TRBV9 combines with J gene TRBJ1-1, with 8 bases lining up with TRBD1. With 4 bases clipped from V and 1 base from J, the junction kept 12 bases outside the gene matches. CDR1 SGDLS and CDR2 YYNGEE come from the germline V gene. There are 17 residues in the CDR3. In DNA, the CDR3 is TGTGCCAGCAGCCCCCAAGGGACCGGGACAGGGAACACTGAAGCTTTCTTT. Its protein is CASSPQGTGTGNTEAFF.

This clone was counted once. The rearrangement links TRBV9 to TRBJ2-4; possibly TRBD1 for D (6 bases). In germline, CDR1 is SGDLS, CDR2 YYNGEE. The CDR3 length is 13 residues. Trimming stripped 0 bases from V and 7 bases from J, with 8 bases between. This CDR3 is CASSVGTGNIQYF. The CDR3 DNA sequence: TGTGCCAGCAGCGTAGGTACAGGGAACATTCAGTACTTC.

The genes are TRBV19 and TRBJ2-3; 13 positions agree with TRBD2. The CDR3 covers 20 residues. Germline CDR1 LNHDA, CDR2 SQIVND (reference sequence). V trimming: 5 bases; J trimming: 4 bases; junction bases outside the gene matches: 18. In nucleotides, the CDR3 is TGTGCCAGTAGTCCCTCAGCGTTCCCCGGACTAGCGGGAGTACCAGATACGCAGTATTTT. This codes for CASSPSAFPGLAGVPDTQYF.

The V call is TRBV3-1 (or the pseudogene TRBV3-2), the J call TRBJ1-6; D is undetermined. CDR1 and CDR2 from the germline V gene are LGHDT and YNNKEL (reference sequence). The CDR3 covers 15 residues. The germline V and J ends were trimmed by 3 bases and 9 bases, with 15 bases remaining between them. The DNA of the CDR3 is TGTGCCAGCAGCCAGGAAAGGTCCCCTCTTTCACCCCTCCACTTT. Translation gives CASSQERSPLSPLHF.

The CDR3 bases are TGTGCCAGCAGCTTAGCAATTCCTAGGATCTCTGGAAACACCATATATTTT. Amino acid sequence: CASSLAIPRISGNTIYF. This chain joins TRBV7-2 and TRBJ1-3; the D is unclear. This CDR3 contains 17 residues. Germline V gene lookup returns CDR1 SGHTA and CDR2 FQGNSA. V was clipped by 0 bases and J by 0 bases, with 12 bases between them.

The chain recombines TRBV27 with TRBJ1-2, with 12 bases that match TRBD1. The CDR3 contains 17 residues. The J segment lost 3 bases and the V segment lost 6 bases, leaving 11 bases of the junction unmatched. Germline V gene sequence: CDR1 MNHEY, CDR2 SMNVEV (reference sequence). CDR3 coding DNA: TGTGCCAGCAGCCTCACGGGACAGGGGGCGATGTACTATGGCTACACCTTC. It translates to CASSLTGQGAMYYGYTF.

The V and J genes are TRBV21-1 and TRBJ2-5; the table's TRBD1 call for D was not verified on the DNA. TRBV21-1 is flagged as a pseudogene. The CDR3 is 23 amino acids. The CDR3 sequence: CASSNRGPFNFLTSCGQRETQYF. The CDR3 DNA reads TGTGCCAGCAGCAATAGAGGACCGTTCAATTTTCTCACCTCATGCGGACAGCGGGAGACCCAGTACTTC.

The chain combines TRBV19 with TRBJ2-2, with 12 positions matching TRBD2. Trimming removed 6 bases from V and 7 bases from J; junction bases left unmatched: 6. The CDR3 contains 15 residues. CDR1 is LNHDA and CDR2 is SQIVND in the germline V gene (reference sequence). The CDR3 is CASSAGTSGFGELFF. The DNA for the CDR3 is TGTGCCAGTAGCGCCGGGACTAGCGGGTTCGGGGAGCTGTTTTTT.

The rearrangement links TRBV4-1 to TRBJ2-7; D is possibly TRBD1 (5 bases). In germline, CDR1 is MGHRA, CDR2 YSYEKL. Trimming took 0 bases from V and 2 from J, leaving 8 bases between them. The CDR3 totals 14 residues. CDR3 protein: CASSQEKGTYEQYF. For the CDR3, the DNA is TGCGCCAGCAGCCAAGAAAAGGGGACCTACGAGCAGTACTTC.

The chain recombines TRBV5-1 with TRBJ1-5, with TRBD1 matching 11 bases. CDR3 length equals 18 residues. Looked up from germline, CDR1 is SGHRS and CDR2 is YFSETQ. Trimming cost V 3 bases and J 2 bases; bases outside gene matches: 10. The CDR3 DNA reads TGCGCCAGCAGCTCGGAGGGACAGGGGGATAGGGGCAATCAGCCCCAGCATTTT. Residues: CASSSEGQGDRGNQPQHF.

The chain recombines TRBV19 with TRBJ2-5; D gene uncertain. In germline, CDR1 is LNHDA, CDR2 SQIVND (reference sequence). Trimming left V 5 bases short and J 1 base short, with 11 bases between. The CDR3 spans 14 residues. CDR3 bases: TGTGCCAGTAGTCGGACGGCGATCCAAGAGACCCAGTACTTC. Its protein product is CASSRTAIQETQYF.

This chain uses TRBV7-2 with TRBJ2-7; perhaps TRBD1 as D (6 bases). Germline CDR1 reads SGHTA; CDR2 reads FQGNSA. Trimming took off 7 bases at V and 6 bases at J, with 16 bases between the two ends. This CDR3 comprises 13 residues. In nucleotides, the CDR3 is TGTGCCAGCACTTCCGACGGACAGATCGAGCAGTACTTC. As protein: CASTSDGQIEQYF.

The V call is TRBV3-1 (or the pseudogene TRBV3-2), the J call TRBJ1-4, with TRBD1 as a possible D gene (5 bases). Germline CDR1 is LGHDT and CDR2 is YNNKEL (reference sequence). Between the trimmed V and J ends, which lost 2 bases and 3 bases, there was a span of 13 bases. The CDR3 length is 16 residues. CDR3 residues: CASSQNLRAANEKLFF. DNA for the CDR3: TGTGCCAGCAGCCAAAATCTCAGGGCCGCTAATGAAAAACTGTTTTTT.

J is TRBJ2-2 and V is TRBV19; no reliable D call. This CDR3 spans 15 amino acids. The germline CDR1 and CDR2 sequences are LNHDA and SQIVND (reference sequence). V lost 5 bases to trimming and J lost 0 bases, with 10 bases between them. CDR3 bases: TGTGCCAGTAGTTCCCAGGCCCCGAACACCGGGGAGCTGTTTTTT. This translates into CASSSQAPNTGELFF.

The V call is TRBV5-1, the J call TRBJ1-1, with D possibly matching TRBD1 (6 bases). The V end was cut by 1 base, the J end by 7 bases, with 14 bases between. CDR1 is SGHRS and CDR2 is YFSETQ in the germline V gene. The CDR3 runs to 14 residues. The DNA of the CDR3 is TGCGCCAGCAGCTTGACGGGACAAGGGGATGAAGCTTTCTTT. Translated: CASSLTGQGDEAFF.

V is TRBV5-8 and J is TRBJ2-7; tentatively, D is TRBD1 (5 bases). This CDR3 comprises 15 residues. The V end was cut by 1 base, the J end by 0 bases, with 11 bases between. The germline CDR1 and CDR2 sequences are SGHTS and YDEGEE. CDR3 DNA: TGTGCCAGCAGCTTGTCGACAGTTAGCTCCTACGAGCAGTACTTC. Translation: CASSLSTVSSYEQYF. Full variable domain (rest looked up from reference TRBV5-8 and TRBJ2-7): EAGVTQSPTHLIKTRGQQATLRCSPISGHTSVYWYQQALGLGLQFLLWYDEGEERNRGNFPPRFSGRQFPNYSSELNVNALELEDSALYLCASSLSTVSSYEQYFGPGTRLTVT.

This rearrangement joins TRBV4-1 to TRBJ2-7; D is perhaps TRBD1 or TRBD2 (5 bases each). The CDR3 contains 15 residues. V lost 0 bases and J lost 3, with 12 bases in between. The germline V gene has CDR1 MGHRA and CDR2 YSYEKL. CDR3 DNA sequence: TGCGCCAGCAGCCAAGATAGGCAGGGAGTCTACGAGCAGTACTTC. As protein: CASSQDRQGVYEQYF.

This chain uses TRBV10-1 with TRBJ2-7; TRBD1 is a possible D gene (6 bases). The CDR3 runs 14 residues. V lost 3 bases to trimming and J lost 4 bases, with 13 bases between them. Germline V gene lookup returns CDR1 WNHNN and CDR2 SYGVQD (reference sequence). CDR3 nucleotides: TGCGCCAGCAGTGACCCCCTACAGGGTTACGAGCAGTACTTC. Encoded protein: CASSDPLQGYEQYF.